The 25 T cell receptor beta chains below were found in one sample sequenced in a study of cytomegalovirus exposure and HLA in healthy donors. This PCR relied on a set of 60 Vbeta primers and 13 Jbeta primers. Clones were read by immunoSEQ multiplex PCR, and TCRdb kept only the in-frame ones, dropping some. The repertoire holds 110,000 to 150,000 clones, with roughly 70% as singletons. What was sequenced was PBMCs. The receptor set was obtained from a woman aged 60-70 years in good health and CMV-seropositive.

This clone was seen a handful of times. The CDR3 coding sequence is TGTGCCAGCAGCTCCACAGGGGCGGGCTATGGCTACACCTTC. Protein: CASSSTGAGYGYTF. This sequence joins TRBV7-3 and TRBJ1-2; TRBD1 aligns across 7 bases. V was pared by 4 bases and J by 4 bases, with 6 bases of the junction left unmatched. Germline CDR1 SGHTA, CDR2 FQGTGA. CDR3 length: 14 residues.

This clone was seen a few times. The CDR3 sequence: CASGSDSPGAFF. The CDR3 nucleotides are TGTGCTAGTGGTTCGGACAGCCCGGGAGCTTTCTTT. J is TRBJ1-1 and V is TRBV12-5; D is possibly TRBD1 (6 bases). Trimming stripped 4 bases from V and 10 bases from J, with 13 bases between. The CDR3 extends over 12 amino acids. Germline CDR1 and CDR2: LGHNT and FRNRAP.

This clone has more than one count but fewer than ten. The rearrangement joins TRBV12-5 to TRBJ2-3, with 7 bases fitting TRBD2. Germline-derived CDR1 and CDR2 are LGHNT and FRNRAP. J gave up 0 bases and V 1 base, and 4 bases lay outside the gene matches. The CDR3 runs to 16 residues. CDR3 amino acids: CASGLGRGVSTDTQYF. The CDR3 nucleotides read TGTGCTAGTGGTTTGGGCCGGGGGGTTAGCACAGATACGCAGTATTTT. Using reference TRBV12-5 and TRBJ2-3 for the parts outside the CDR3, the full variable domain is DARVTQTPRHKVTEMGQEVTMRCQPILGHNTVFWYRQTMMQGLELLAYFRNRAPLDDSGMPKDRFSAEMPDATLATLKIQPSEPRDSAVYFCASGLGRGVSTDTQYFGPGTRLTVL.

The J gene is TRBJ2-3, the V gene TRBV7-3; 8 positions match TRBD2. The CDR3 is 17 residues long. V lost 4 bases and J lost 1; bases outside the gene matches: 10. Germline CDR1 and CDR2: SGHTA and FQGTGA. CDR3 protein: CASSSLGSGSGTDTQYF. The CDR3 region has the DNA TGTGCCAGCAGCTCCTTAGGGAGCGGGAGCGGCACAGATACGCAGTATTTT. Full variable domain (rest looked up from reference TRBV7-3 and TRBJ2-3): GAGVSQTPSNKVTEKGKYVELRCDPISGHTALYWYRQSLGQGPEFLIYFQGTGAADDSGLPNDRFFAVRPEGSVSTLKIQRTERGDSAVYLCASSSLGSGSGTDTQYFGPGTRLTVL.

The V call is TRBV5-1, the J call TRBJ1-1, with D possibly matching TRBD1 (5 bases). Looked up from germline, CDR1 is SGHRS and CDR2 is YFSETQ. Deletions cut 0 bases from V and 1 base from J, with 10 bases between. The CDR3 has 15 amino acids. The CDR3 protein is CASSLGGDGNTEAFF. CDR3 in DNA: TGCGCCAGCAGCTTGGGGGGGGATGGGAACACTGAAGCTTTCTTT.

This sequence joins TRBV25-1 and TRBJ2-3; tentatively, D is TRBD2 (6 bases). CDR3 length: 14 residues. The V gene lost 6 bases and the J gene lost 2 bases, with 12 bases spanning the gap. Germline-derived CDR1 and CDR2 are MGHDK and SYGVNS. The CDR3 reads CASSLLADTDTQYF. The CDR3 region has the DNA TGTGCCAGCAGCTTACTAGCCGACACAGATACGCAGTATTTT.

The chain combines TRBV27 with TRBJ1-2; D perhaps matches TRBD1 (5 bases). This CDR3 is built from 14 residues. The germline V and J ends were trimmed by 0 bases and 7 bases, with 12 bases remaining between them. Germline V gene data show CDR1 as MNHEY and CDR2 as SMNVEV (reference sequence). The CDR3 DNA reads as TGTGCCAGCAGTTTATCCGCAGGGATGAGTGGCTACACCTTC. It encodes CASSLSAGMSGYTF.

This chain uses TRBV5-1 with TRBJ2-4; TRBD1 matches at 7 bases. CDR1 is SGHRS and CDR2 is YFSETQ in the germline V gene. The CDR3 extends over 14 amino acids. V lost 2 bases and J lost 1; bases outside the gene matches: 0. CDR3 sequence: CASSLQGAKNIQYF. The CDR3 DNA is TGCGCCAGCAGCTTACAGGGGGCCAAAAACATTCAGTACTTC.

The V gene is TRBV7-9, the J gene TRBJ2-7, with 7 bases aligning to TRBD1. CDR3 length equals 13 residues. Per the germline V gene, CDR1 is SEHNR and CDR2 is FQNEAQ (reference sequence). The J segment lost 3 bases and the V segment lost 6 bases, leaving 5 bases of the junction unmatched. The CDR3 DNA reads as TGTGCCAGCAGGTCTACAGGGGACTACGAGCAGTACTTC. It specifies CASRSTGDYEQYF.

CDR3 sequence reads: CASSGRAGRTDTQYF. The CDR3 DNA reads TGTGCCAGCAGTGGCCGGGCGGGGCGCACAGATACGCAGTATTTT. The V and J genes are TRBV6-6 and TRBJ2-3; tentative D call: TRBD2 (6 bases). V lost 5 bases, J lost 1 base, and 13 bases lay in between. Germline lookup yields CDR1 MNHNY and CDR2 SVGAGI (reference sequence). The CDR3 has 15 amino acids.

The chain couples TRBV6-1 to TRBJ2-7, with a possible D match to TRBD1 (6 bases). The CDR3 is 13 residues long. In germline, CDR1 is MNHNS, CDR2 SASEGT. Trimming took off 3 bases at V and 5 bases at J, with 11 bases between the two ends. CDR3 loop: CASSDAGVDEQYF. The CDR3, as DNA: TGTGCCAGCAGTGACGCAGGGGTCGACGAGCAGTACTTC.

The CDR3 DNA reads as TGTGCCACCGGGGGTAGAGGCACCGGGGAGCTGTTTTTT. This gives the protein CATGGRGTGELFF. The gene calls are TRBV25-1 and TRBJ2-2; possibly TRBD2 for D (6 bases). The CDR3 has 13 amino acids. Germline CDR1 MGHDK, CDR2 SYGVNS. V shed 10 bases and J shed 4 bases, with 13 bases lying between them.

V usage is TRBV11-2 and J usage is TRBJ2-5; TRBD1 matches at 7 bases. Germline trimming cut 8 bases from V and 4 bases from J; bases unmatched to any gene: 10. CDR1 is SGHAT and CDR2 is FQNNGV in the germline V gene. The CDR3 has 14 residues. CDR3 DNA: TGTGCCAGCCGCCCCTCAGGGGGTAGAGAGACCCAGTACTTC. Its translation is CASRPSGGRETQYF.

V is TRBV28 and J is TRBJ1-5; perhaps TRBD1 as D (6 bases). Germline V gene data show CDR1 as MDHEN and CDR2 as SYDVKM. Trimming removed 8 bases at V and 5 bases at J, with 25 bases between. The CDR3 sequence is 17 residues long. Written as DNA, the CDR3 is TGTGCCAGCGGCCACGACCAGGCCTCCAGGGGAGATCAGCCCCAGCATTTT. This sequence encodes CASGHDQASRGDQPQHF.

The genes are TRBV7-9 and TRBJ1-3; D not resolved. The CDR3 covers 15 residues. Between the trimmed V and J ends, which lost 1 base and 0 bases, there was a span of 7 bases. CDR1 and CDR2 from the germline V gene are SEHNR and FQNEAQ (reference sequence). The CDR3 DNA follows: TGTGCCAGCAGCTTAGAACAGCTCTCTGGAAACACCATATATTTT. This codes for CASSLEQLSGNTIYF.

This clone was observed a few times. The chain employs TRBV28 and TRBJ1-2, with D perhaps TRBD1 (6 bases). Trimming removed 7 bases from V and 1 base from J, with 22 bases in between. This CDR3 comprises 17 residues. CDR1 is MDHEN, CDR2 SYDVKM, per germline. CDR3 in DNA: TGTGCCAGCACCGACCCGCGGGGGGCTGCTGTTAACTATGGCTACACCTTC. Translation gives CASTDPRGAAVNYGYTF.

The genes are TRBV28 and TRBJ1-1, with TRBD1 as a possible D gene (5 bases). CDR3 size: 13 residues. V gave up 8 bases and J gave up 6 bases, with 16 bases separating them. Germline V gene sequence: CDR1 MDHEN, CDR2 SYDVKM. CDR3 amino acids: CASFSLRGAEAFF. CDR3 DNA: TGTGCCAGCTTCAGTTTACGGGGGGCTGAAGCTTTCTTT.

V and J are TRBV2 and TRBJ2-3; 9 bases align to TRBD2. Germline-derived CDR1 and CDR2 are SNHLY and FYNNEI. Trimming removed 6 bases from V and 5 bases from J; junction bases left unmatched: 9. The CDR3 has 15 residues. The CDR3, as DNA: TGTGCCAGCAGAGTCGATAGCGGGAGTCAAGATACGCAGTATTTT. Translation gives CASRVDSGSQDTQYF. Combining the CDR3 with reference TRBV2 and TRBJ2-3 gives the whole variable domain EPEVTQTPSHQVTQMGQEVILRCVPISNHLYFYWYRQILGQKVEFLVSFYNNEISEKSEIFDDQFSVERPDGSNFTLKIRSTKLEDSAMYFCASRVDSGSQDTQYFGPGTRLTVL.

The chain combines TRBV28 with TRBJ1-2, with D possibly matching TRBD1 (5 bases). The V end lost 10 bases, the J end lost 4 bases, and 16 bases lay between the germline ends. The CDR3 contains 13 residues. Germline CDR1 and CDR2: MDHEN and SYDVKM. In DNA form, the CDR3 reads TGTGCCAACTCTGACAGAAGAACCTATGGCTACACCTTC. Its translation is CANSDRRTYGYTF.

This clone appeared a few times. The CDR3 DNA reads TGTGCCAGCAGCCCAGGACAGGGTAGAGGCCAGCCCCAGCATTTT. Translating it yields CASSPGQGRGQPQHF. V and J are TRBV28 and TRBJ1-5, with 8 bases identical to TRBD1. Germline V gene lookup returns CDR1 MDHEN and CDR2 SYDVKM. This CDR3 is built from 15 residues. V shed 6 bases, J shed 7 bases, and the junction held 11 bases outside the gene matches.

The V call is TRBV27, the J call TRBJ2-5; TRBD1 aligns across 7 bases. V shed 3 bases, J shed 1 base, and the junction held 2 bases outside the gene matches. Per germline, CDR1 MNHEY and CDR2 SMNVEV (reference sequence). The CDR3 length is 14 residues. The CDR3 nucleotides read TGTGCCAGCAGTTTGACAGGGCTCCAAGAGACCCAGTACTTC. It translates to CASSLTGLQETQYF.

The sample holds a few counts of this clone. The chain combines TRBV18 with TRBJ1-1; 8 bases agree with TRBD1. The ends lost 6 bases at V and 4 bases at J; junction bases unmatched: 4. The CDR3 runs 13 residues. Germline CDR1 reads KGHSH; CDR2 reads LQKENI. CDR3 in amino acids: CASSSTGGTEAFF. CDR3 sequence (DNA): TGTGCCAGCTCGTCCACAGGGGGCACTGAAGCTTTCTTT.

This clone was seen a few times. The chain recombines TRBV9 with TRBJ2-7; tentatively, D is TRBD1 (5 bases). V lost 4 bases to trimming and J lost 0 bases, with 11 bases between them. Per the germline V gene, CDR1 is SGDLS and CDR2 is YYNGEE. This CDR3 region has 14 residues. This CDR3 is CASSLDTFSYEQYF. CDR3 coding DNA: TGTGCCAGCAGCCTGGACACTTTCTCCTACGAGCAGTACTTC.

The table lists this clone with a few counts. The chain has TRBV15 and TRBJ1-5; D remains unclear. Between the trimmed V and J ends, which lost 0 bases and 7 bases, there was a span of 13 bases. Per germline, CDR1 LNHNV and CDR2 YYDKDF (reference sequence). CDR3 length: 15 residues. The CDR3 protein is CATSRDPGKRQPQHF. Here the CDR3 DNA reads TGTGCCACCAGCAGAGATCCAGGAAAACGGCAGCCCCAGCATTTT. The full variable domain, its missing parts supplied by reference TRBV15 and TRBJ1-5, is DAMVIQNPRYQVTQFGKPVTLSCSQTLNHNVMYWYQQKSSQAPKLLFHYYDKDFNNEADTPDNFQSRRPNTSFCFLDIRSPGLGDTAMYLCATSRDPGKRQPQHFGDGTRLSIL.

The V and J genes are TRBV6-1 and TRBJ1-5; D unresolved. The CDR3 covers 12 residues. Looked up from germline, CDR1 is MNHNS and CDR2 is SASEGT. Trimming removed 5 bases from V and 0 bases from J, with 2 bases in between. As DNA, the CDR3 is TGTGCCAGCAGTCATAGCAATCAGCCCCAGCATTTT. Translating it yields CASSHSNQPQHF.